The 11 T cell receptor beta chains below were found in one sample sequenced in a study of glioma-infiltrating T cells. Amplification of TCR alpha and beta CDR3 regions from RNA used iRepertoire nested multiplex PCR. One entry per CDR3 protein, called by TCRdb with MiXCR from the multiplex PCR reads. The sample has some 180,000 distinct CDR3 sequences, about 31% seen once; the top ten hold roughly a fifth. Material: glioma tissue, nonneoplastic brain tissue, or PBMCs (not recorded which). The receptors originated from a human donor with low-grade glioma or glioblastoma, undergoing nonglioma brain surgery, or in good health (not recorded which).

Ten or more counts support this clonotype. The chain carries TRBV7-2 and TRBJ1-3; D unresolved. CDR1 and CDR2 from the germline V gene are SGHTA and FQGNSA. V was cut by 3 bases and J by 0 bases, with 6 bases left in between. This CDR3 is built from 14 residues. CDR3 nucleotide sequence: TGTGCCAGCAGCTTTTCTGTCTCTGGAAACACCATATATTTT. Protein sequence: CASSFSVSGNTIYF. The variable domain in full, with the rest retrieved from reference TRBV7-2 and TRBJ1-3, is GAGVSQSPSNKVTEKGKDVELRCDPISGHTALYWYRQSLGQGLEFLIYFQGNSAPDKSGLPSDRFSAERTGGSVSTLTIQRTQQEDSAVYLCASSFSVSGNTIYFGEGSWLTVV.

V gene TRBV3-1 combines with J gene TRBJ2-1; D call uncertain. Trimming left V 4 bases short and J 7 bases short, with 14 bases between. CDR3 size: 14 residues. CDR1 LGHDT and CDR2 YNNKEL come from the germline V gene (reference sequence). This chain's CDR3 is CASSPQSRLNEQFF. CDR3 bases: TGTGCCAGCAGCCCCCAGAGCCGCCTAAATGAGCAGTTCTTC.

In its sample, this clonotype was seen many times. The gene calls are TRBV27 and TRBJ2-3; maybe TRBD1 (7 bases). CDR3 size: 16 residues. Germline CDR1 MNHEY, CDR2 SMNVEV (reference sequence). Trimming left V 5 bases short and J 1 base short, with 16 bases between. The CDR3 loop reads CASSPSTGEGTDTQYF. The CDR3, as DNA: TGTGCCAGCAGTCCGTCAACAGGGGAGGGCACAGATACGCAGTATTTT.

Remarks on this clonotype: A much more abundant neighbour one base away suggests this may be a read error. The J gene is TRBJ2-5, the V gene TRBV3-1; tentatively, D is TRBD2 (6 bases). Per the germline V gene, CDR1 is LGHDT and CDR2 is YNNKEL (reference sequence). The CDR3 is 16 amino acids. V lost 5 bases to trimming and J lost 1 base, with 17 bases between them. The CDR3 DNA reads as TGTGCCAGCAGCTTGGGTTGGGCGGGGACCCAAGAGACCCAGTACTTC. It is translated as CASSLGWAGTQETQYF.

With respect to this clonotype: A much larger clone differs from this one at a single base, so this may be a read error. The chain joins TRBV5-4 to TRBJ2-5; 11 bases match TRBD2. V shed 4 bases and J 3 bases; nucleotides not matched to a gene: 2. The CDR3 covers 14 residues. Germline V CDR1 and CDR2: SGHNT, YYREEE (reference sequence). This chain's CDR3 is CASSPGLAEETQYF. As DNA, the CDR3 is TGTGCCAGCAGCCCGGGACTAGCGGAAGAGACCCAGTACTTC.

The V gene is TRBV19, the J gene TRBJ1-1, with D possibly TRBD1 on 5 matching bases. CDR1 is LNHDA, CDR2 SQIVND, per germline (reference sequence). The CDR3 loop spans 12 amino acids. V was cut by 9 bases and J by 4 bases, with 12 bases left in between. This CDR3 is CASRAGTTEAFF. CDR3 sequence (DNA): TGTGCCAGCAGGGCTGGGACCACTGAAGCTTTCTTT. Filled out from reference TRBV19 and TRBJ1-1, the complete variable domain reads DGGITQSPKYLFRKEGQNVTLSCEQNLNHDAMYWYRQDPGQGLRLIYYSQIVNDFQKGDIAEGYSVSREKKESFPLTVTSAQKNPTAFYLCASRAGTTEAFFGQGTRLTVV.

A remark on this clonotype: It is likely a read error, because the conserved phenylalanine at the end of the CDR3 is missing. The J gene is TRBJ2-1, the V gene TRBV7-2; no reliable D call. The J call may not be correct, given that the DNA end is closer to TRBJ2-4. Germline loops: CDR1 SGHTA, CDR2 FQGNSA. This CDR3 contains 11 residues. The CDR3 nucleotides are TGTGCCAGCAGCCCCGGAGAGACTCAGTACCTC. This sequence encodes CASSPGETQYL.

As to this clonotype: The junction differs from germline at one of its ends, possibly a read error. The CDR3 DNA follows: TGTGCCAGCAGTTTCACGACAAATAACTACGGGCAGTACTTC. Its protein product is CASSFTTNNYGQYF. V is TRBV6-2 or TRBV6-3 and J is TRBJ2-7; D is uncertain. The CDR3 runs to 14 residues. The germline V gene has CDR1 MNHEY and CDR2 SVGEGT.

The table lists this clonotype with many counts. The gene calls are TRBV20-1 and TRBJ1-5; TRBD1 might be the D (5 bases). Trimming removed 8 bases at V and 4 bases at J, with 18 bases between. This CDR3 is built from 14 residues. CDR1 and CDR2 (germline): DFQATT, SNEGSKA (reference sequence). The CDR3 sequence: CSPAIRGENQPQHF. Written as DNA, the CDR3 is TGCAGTCCCGCCATCAGAGGGGAGAATCAGCCCCAGCATTTT.

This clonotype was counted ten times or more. This CDR3 is CASSFSFGRDEAFF. The CDR3 coding sequence is TGTGCCAGCAGCTTTAGTTTTGGTAGGGATGAAGCTTTCTTT. J is TRBJ1-1 and V is TRBV7-9; D unclear. This CDR3 contains 14 residues. The V gene lost 3 bases and the J gene lost 7 bases, with 15 bases spanning the gap. Looked up from germline, CDR1 is SEHNR and CDR2 is FQNEAQ (reference sequence).

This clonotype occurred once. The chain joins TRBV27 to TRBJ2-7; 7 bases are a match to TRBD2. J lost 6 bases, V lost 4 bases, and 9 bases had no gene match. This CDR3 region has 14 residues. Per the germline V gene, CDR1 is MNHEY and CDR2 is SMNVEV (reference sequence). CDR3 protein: CASSSPGLNGEQYF. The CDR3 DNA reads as TGTGCCAGCAGTTCCCCGGGACTAAATGGCGAGCAGTACTTC.